This paragraph covers one T cell receptor (beta chain) sequence. The antigen remains unidentified. With 60 Vbeta and 13 Jbeta primers, the PCR was carried out. Assay used: immunoSEQ multiplex PCR; TCRdb lists only in-frame clones, some missing. The sample has more than 90,000 clones; around 70% are singletons. This specimen comes from a study of cytomegalovirus exposure and HLA in healthy donors. Study-wide points: Cytomegalovirus-associated TCR beta chains were listed, numbering some 170.

Germline loops: CDR1 SEHNR, CDR2 FQNEAQ (reference sequence). Trimming at V came to 4 bases and at J to 11 bases, leaving 7 bases not matched to a gene. The CDR3 runs to 15 residues. Material: PBMCs. The gene calls are TRBV7-9 and TRBJ1-6, with 11 bases that match TRBD1. This sequence was found in a woman aged 45-65 years in good health and CMV-seropositive. This CDR3 is CASSYGQGAYPPLHF. The CDR3 region has the DNA TGTGCCAGCAGCTACGGACAGGGGGCCTATCCACCCCTCCACTTT.